The 4 T cell receptor beta chains given below trace back to one sample, sequenced in a study of T cell repertoires in cytomegalovirus infection. Each CDR3 protein gets one entry after TCRdb re-called the reads with MiXCR. Of 150,000 to 200,000 distinct CDR3 sequences in the sample, about 28% were seen once. Sequenced sample: PBMCs. The origin of the receptors is a human donor in good health (CMV status not recorded). Some clones in this sample may be carry-over from other donors' samples.

The gene calls are TRBV7-9 and TRBJ1-1; possibly TRBD1 for D (5 bases). With 11 bases removed from V and 8 bases from J, the gap between germline ends came to 15 bases. CDR1 and CDR2 (germline): SEHNR, FQNEAQ (reference sequence). CDR3 length: 11 amino acids. Here the CDR3 DNA reads TGTGCCTCCGGCGCGGGGGAGGAAGCTTTCTTT. Encoded protein: CASGAGEEAFF.

This clonotype was counted only a few times. This CDR3 is CASSYAGRETQYF. The CDR3, as DNA: TGTGCCAGCAGTTACGCGGGGAGAGAGACCCAGTACTTC. The chain combines TRBV6-6 with TRBJ2-5, with a possible D match to TRBD2 (6 bases). V was pared by 2 bases and J by 4 bases, with 8 bases between. CDR3 size: 13 residues. Germline assignment: CDR1 MNHNY and CDR2 SVGAGI (reference sequence).

This clonotype was recorded at least ten times. The chain joins TRBV7-2 to TRBJ1-6, with a weak D call TRBD1 (5 bases). The V end lost 4 bases, the J end lost 7 bases, and 17 bases lay between the germline ends. CDR3 size: 16 residues. Germline-derived CDR1 and CDR2 are SGHTA and FQGNSA. CDR3 loop: CASSSKPVQGNSPLHF. CDR3 DNA sequence: TGTGCCAGCAGCTCCAAGCCGGTGCAGGGAAATTCACCCCTCCACTTT. The whole variable domain, filled in from reference TRBV7-2 and TRBJ1-6, reads GAGVSQSPSNKVTEKGKDVELRCDPISGHTALYWYRQSLGQGLEFLIYFQGNSAPDKSGLPSDRFSAERTGGSVSTLTIQRTQQEDSAVYLCASSSKPVQGNSPLHFGNGTRLTVT.

The genes are TRBV29-1 and TRBJ1-2; 9 bases match TRBD1. The junction had 7 bases not matched to a gene; V was cut back by 6 bases and J by 8 bases. The CDR3 has 12 residues. Germline-derived CDR1 and CDR2 are SQVTM and ANQGSEA. The CDR3 is CSVGGTGNGYTF. For the CDR3, the DNA is TGCAGCGTGGGAGGGACAGGGAACGGCTACACCTTC. The entire variable domain, with the rest obtained from reference TRBV29-1 and TRBJ1-2, is as follows: SAVISQKPSRDICQRGTSLTIQCQVDSQVTMMFWYRQQPGQSLTLIATANQGSEATYESGFVIDKFPISRPNLTFSTLTVSNMSPEDSSIYLCSVGGTGNGYTFGSGTRLTVV.